The sequence of this T cell receptor (beta chain) was determined in a study of sequential checkpoint blockade in melanoma. V shed 0 bases and J shed 0 bases, with 7 bases lying between them. CDR1 is SGDLS and CDR2 is YYNGEE in the germline V gene. CDR3 length: 14 residues. This clone was observed a handful of times. Clones were read by immunoSEQ multiplex PCR, and TCRdb kept only the in-frame ones, dropping some. The sample shows about 6,800 clones, 28% of them seen only once. Specified treatment: randomized to nivolumab then ipilimumab (arm A) or the reverse (arm B). This receptor was identified in a human donor with melanoma. This sample comprised tumor tissue (inferred from file names), obtained from a patient given nivolumab and ipilimumab in sequence. The chain joins TRBV9 to TRBJ2-7; D unclear. The DNA for the CDR3 is TGTGCCAGCAGCGTAGCGGCCACCTCCTACGAGCAGTACTTC. It translates to CASSVAATSYEQYF.